These T cell receptor beta chains were read from a single sample in a study of T cell responses to AZD1222 COVID-19 vaccine. Sequencing used immunoSEQ multiplex PCR; TCRdb keeps in-frame clones, though not all of them. Here the sample spans about 150,000 clones, 86% being singletons. Sample: peripheral blood, taken on day 0 of MenACWY control vaccination. The source of these receptors is an adult in good health. Both conserved end residues are part of each CDR3. D genes are given only for firm matches. The size of a clone is reported for some rows only, either as once, few or many, or as a class for expanded clones.

j_gene | len | abundance | d_gene | v_gene | CDR3nt | CDR3aa
TRBJ1-1 | 17 | NA | NA | TRBV21-1 | TGTGCCAGCTCTACTATGGGACAGGGGGTCCCCCCCACTGAAGCTTTCTTT | CASSTMGQGVPPTEAFF
TRBJ2-1 | 13 | NA | NA | TRBV9 | TGTGCCAGCAGCACTTCGGAGGGGCATGAGCAGTTCTTC | CASSTSEGHEQFF
TRBJ1-6 | 15 | NA | NA | TRBV27 | TGTGCCAGCAGTTTTACGACCCACACTAATTCACCCCTCCACTTT | CASSFTTHTNSPLHF
TRBJ2-1 | 13 | NA | NA | TRBV5-4 | TGTGCCAGCAGCTTACCAGCGGTCAATGAGCAGTTCTTC | CASSLPAVNEQFF
TRBJ2-2 | 15 | once | TRBD2 | TRBV5-1 | TGCGCCAGCGGAAGCGGGACTAGGGGCACCGGGGAGCTGTTTTTT | CASGSGTRGTGELFF
TRBJ1-2 | 15 | NA | TRBD1 | TRBV7-3 | TGTGCCAGCAGCTTAGATGGAGGGGGCGGGGGGGGCTACACCTTC | CASSLDGGGGGGYTF
TRBJ1-2 | 15 | NA | NA | TRBV5-1 | TGCGCCAGCAGCTTGATGGAAGGGGCCTTCCGGGGCTACACCTTC | CASSLMEGAFRGYTF
TRBJ2-1 | 12 | NA | NA | TRBV2 | TGTGCCAGCAATCTTGGGGGGAATGAGCAGTTCTTC | CASNLGGNEQFF
TRBJ1-1 | 15 | NA | TRBD1 | TRBV5-1 | TGCGCCAGCAGCATCGGACAGGGTGGAGGTTCTGAAGCTTTCTTT | CASSIGQGGGSEAFF
TRBJ1-5 | 13 | NA | TRBD1 | TRBV6-5 | TGTGCCAGCAGTTACGACAGGGATCAGCCCCAGCATTTT | CASSYDRDQPQHF
TRBJ1-5 | 14 | NA | NA | TRBV7-9 | TGTGCCAGCAGCTCAACCCGGGACGGGCAGCCCCAGCATTTT | CASSSTRDGQPQHF
TRBJ1-1 | 14 | NA | TRBD1 | TRBV11-1 | TGTGCCAGCAGCCCGGACAGGGAGGCCAGGAAAGCTTTCTTT | CASSPDREARKAFF
TRBJ1-3 | 12 | few | NA | TRBV10-2 | TGCGCCAGCACCCCTCAGGGAAACACCATATATTTT | CASTPQGNTIYF
TRBJ2-1 | 14 | once | NA | TRBV11-2 | TGTGCCAGCAGCTTAGCGGGTAGCTTCACTGAGCAGTTCTTC | CASSLAGSFTEQFF
TRBJ1-2 | 11 | NA | NA | TRBV6-2/TRBV6-3 | TGTGCCAGCAGCCGAGAGGGTGGCTACACCTTC | CASSREGGYTF
TRBJ2-1 | 13 | NA | NA | TRBV18 | TGTGCCAGCTCGTCAACTCAGGGGTATGAGCAGTTCTTC | CASSSTQGYEQFF
TRBJ2-2 | 11 | NA | NA | TRBV11-3 | TGTGCCAGCAGCTCTTCTGGGGAGCTGTTTTTT | CASSSSGELFF
TRBJ2-7 | 16 | NA | NA | TRBV7-2 | TGTGCCAGCAGCTTATCCTGGGCGGCGAGCTCCTACGAGCAGTACTTC | CASSLSWAASSYEQYF
TRBJ2-5 | 13 | NA | NA | TRBV10-2 | TGCGCCAGCAGTCGGGACACCGTGGAGACCCAGTACTTC | CASSRDTVETQYF
TRBJ2-5 | 15 | NA | TRBD1 | TRBV5-4 | TGTGCCAGCAGCCGCCGGGACAGGGTCCAAGAGACCCAGTACTTC | CASSRRDRVQETQYF
TRBJ2-5 | 15 | NA | NA | TRBV5-1 | TGCGCCAGCAGCTTGGCCTCACGGGGCACGGAGACCCAGTACTTC | CASSLASRGTETQYF
TRBJ2-1 | 15 | NA | NA | TRBV15 | TGTGCCACCAGCACAATCACCCTACCTAGAATTAGACAGTTCTTC | CATSTITLPRIRQFF
TRBJ1-6 | 12 | NA | NA | TRBV29-1 | TGCAGCGCGGGAGTAGCGAATTCACCCCTCCACTTT | CSAGVANSPLHF